Sequencing of this T cell receptor (beta chain) was carried out in a study of blood T cell repertoires in COVID-19. Across the study: Samples came from the United States, Italy and Spain, spanning acute and convalescent COVID-19.

Germline V gene data show CDR1 as SQVTM and CDR2 as ANQGSEA. The CDR3 spans 15 residues. Trimming shortened V by 0 bases and J by 1 base, and 10 bases separated the two germline ends. Per the study methods: By means of reference gene primer amplification, nucleated cell counts were estimated. Profiled with immunoSEQ multiplex PCR; TCRdb holds only in-frame clones, not every one. The V and J calls and the clone size are those of that table, but D and trimming were determined from the DNA. The sample lists tens of thousands of clones; 70% to 90% were seen once. The chain couples TRBV29-1 to TRBJ2-4; D call uncertain. The sequence was obtained from a woman older than 75 with active or convalescent COVID-19. Sequencing input: peripheral blood. CDR3 bases: TGCAGCGTTGAAGACCCTTCCGGGGCCAAAAACATTCAGTACTTC. Encoded protein: CSVEDPSGAKNIQYF.